This T cell receptor beta chain was identified in a study of CD8+ T cells in alopecia areata. The CDR3 is 18 residues long. CDR1 is SGHDT, CDR2 FRDEAV, per germline. Overall study results and limits: Normal scalp had lower clonality than lesional scalp, with alopecia totalis/universalis lesions showing this most strongly.

Scientists pooled cutaneous lymph node cells and sorted them on CD4, CD8alpha, NKG2D, NKG2ACE and other markers. This clone was counted between two and nine times. Its target is unknown. The genes and germline here are from mouse. The read stops 4 residues short of the end of the CDR3; the missing end is completed from the germline J gene. The sequencing template was cDNA reverse transcribed from extracted RNA. The method was immunoSEQ multiplex PCR; TCRdb's version includes in-frame clones alone and lacks a portion of them. Singletons are absent from the sample, which has about 1,700 clones. This chain joins TRBV14 and TRBJ2-7; 14 bases are a match to TRBD2. Sequencing input: CD8+ T cells sorted from a lymph node. This sequence was found in a C3H/HeJ mouse with alopecia areata. Strain haplotype at MHC: H2-k. The CDR3 here is CASSFRGLGGRGEYEQYF. The DNA read from the CDR3 is TGTGCCAGCAGTTTCAGGGGACTGGGGGGGCGAGGGGAGTAT.